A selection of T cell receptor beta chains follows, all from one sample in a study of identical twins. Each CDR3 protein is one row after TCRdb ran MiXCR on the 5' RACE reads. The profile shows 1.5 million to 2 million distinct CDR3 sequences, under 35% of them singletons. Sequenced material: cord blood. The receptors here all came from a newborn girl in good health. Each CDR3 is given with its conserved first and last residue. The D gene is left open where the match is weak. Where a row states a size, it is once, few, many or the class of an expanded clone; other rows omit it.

CDR3 DNA: TGTGCCAGCAGTGTCCCCGGGGCCTCTAATGAAAAACTGTTTTTT
CDR3 protein: CASSVPGASNEKLFF
J gene: TRBJ1-4
V gene: TRBV25-1
D gene: .
clone size: few

CDR3 DNA: TGTGCCAGCAGTTTACGGGAGGACCTCTATGGCTACACCTTC
CDR3 protein: CASSLREDLYGYTF
J gene: TRBJ1-2
V gene: TRBV12-3/TRBV12-4
D gene: .
clone size: few

CDR3 DNA: TGTGCCAGCACCGGGATCGTCCTAGCGACAGGGCTCACCCTTTACGAGCAGTACTTC
CDR3 protein: CASTGIVLATGLTLYEQYF
J gene: TRBJ2-7
V gene: TRBV6-2/TRBV6-3
D gene: .
clone size: .

CDR3 DNA: TGTGCCAGCAGGAAACCCGGGACAGGGACCTACGAGCAGTACTTC
CDR3 protein: CASRKPGTGTYEQYF
J gene: TRBJ2-7
V gene: TRBV28
D gene: TRBD1
clone size: .

CDR3 DNA: TGTGCCAGCAGTGAAGGCCGATCCCATAATTCACCCCTCCACTTT
CDR3 protein: CASSEGRSHNSPLHF
J gene: TRBJ1-6
V gene: TRBV6-1
D gene: .
clone size: .

CDR3 DNA: TGTGCCATCAGTGAGTCCGCCGACAGGGGCTACACCTTC
CDR3 protein: CAISESADRGYTF
J gene: TRBJ1-2
V gene: TRBV10-3
D gene: .
clone size: .

CDR3 DNA: TGTGCCGGCAGCTGGCAGGATGGTAATTCACCCCTCCACTTT
CDR3 protein: CAGSWQDGNSPLHF
J gene: TRBJ1-6
V gene: TRBV11-2
D gene: .
clone size: .

CDR3 DNA: TGTGCCAGCAGACCGGACTACCACAATGAGCAGTTCTTC
CDR3 protein: CASRPDYHNEQFF
J gene: TRBJ2-1
V gene: TRBV28
D gene: .
clone size: few

CDR3 DNA: TGTGCCATCAGTGAGTCGAGGGCCCAGGAGACCCAGTACTTC
CDR3 protein: CAISESRAQETQYF
J gene: TRBJ2-5
V gene: TRBV10-3
D gene: .
clone size: .

CDR3 DNA: TGTGCCAGCAGTTTTACGAACACTGAAGCTTTCTTT
CDR3 protein: CASSFTNTEAFF
J gene: TRBJ1-1
V gene: TRBV12-3/TRBV12-4
D gene: .
clone size: many

CDR3 DNA: TGTGCCAGCAGCTTTTCCCTTTTCAAGCGGGAGGGCCCCGAGCAGTACTTC
CDR3 protein: CASSFSLFKREGPEQYF
J gene: TRBJ2-7
V gene: TRBV7-8
D gene: TRBD2
clone size: .

CDR3 DNA: TGTGCCAGCAGCACTTCGGGGGGCCTAGTCAATGAGCAGTTCTTC
CDR3 protein: CASSTSGGLVNEQFF
J gene: TRBJ2-1
V gene: TRBV4-2
D gene: .
clone size: many

CDR3 DNA: TGTGCCAGCAGCGTAGAGGGTGGAGATACGCAGTATTTT
CDR3 protein: CASSVEGGDTQYF
J gene: TRBJ2-3
V gene: TRBV9
D gene: .
clone size: .

CDR3 DNA: TGTGCCAGCATACAAACGGGGAGCTCCTACAATGAGCAGTTCTTC
CDR3 protein: CASIQTGSSYNEQFF
J gene: TRBJ2-1
V gene: TRBV28
D gene: .
clone size: .

CDR3 DNA: TGTGCCAGTAACCAGGACAGGCCATTCAGCAATCAGCCCCAGCATTTT
CDR3 protein: CASNQDRPFSNQPQHF
J gene: TRBJ1-5
V gene: TRBV19
D gene: TRBD1
clone size: few

CDR3 DNA: TGTGCCAGCAGTTTAAAACCTCACCATTCCGCCGGGACGAAGAACACCGGGGAGCTGTTTTTT
CDR3 protein: CASSLKPHHSAGTKNTGELFF
J gene: TRBJ2-2
V gene: TRBV27
D gene: .
clone size: .

CDR3 DNA: TGTGCCAGCAGTGGTCTGAGGGCCAATCAGCCCCAGCATTTT
CDR3 protein: CASSGLRANQPQHF
J gene: TRBJ1-5
V gene: TRBV2
D gene: .
clone size: few

CDR3 DNA: TGTGCCAGCAGTGATCTTGTGGGATCCCCTAGCAATCAGCCCCAGCATTTT
CDR3 protein: CASSDLVGSPSNQPQHF
J gene: TRBJ1-5
V gene: TRBV6-1
D gene: .
clone size: few

CDR3 DNA: TGTGCCAGCAGCCGAGAGCGGGGGGGTAGTGAAGCTTTCTTC
CDR3 protein: CASSRERGGSEAFF
J gene: TRBJ2-1
V gene: TRBV4-2
D gene: TRBD2
clone size: .

CDR3 DNA: TGTGCCAGCAGTTCTTCAGCCTACACCGGGGAGCTGTTTTTT
CDR3 protein: CASSSSAYTGELFF
J gene: TRBJ2-2
V gene: TRBV28
D gene: .
clone size: .

CDR3 DNA: TGTGCCAGCAGAGGGACTAGCGGGAGGGCCAATGAGCAGTACTTC
CDR3 protein: CASRGTSGRANEQYF
J gene: TRBJ2-7
V gene: TRBV14
D gene: TRBD2
clone size: .

CDR3 DNA: TGCGCCAGCAGCTTAAGGGCGGGAGTCGAGCATGAGCAGTTCTTC
CDR3 protein: CASSLRAGVEHEQFF
J gene: TRBJ2-1
V gene: TRBV5-1
D gene: TRBD2
clone size: .

CDR3 DNA: TGTGCCAGCATATCGGGGCAGAACACTGAAGCTTTCTTT
CDR3 protein: CASISGQNTEAFF
J gene: TRBJ1-1
V gene: TRBV2
D gene: .
clone size: .

CDR3 DNA: TGTGCCAGCAGCCCCGTCCCTTACTCTGGAAACACCATATATTTT
CDR3 protein: CASSPVPYSGNTIYF
J gene: TRBJ1-3
V gene: TRBV6-5
D gene: .
clone size: .

CDR3 DNA: TGTGCCAGCAGCCCCTCGGTGGGGGTGTACGAGCAGTACTTC
CDR3 protein: CASSPSVGVYEQYF
J gene: TRBJ2-7
V gene: TRBV3-1
D gene: .
clone size: few

CDR3 DNA: TGTGCCAGCAGTATAGACAGGGGCAATGAGCAGTTCTTC
CDR3 protein: CASSIDRGNEQFF
J gene: TRBJ2-1
V gene: TRBV28
D gene: TRBD1
clone size: many

CDR3 DNA: TGTGCCAGCAGAGAGACAGGGGCCAACACTGAAGCTTTCTTT
CDR3 protein: CASRETGANTEAFF
J gene: TRBJ1-1
V gene: TRBV12-3/TRBV12-4
D gene: TRBD1
clone size: .

CDR3 DNA: TGTGCCAGCAGTAAGGGACAGGGTTATAATTCACCCCTCCACTTT
CDR3 protein: CASSKGQGYNSPLHF
J gene: TRBJ1-6
V gene: TRBV27
D gene: TRBD1
clone size: .

CDR3 DNA: TGTGCCAGCAGCTTAATCGGTGCGGCCAATAGGGATACGCAGTATTTT
CDR3 protein: CASSLIGAANRDTQYF
J gene: TRBJ2-3
V gene: TRBV11-2
D gene: .
clone size: many

CDR3 DNA: TGTGCCAGCAGTGACCCAGCCGAGTACGAGCAGTACTTC
CDR3 protein: CASSDPAEYEQYF
J gene: TRBJ2-7
V gene: TRBV6-1
D gene: .
clone size: .

CDR3 DNA: TGTGCCAGCAGTCCGGACACCTCCTACGAGCAGTACTTC
CDR3 protein: CASSPDTSYEQYF
J gene: TRBJ2-7
V gene: TRBV27
D gene: .
clone size: many

CDR3 DNA: TGTACCAGCAGCTTCCGGGACATAGCCTACAATGAGCAGTACTTC
CDR3 protein: CTSSFRDIAYNEQYF
J gene: TRBJ2-7
V gene: TRBV7-8
D gene: .
clone size: .

CDR3 DNA: TGTGCCAGCAGCCAGTCTACAGGGAGCGGGGAAAAACTGTTTTTT
CDR3 protein: CASSQSTGSGEKLFF
J gene: TRBJ1-4
V gene: TRBV7-7
D gene: .
clone size: few

CDR3 DNA: TGTGCCATCAGTGAGACGTCGGCGAGACAGGGAGGTAGCGAGCAGTACTTC
CDR3 protein: CAISETSARQGGSEQYF
J gene: TRBJ2-7
V gene: TRBV10-3
D gene: .
clone size: .

CDR3 DNA: TGCGCCAGCAGCTTGCTAAACGGGGGGGTCTCCTACAATGAGCAGTTCTTC
CDR3 protein: CASSLLNGGVSYNEQFF
J gene: TRBJ2-1
V gene: TRBV5-1
D gene: TRBD2
clone size: .

CDR3 DNA: TGTGCCAGCAGTTTATCGGACCCCGGAGGGGGCTACACCTTC
CDR3 protein: CASSLSDPGGGYTF
J gene: TRBJ1-2
V gene: TRBV27
D gene: .
clone size: .

CDR3 DNA: TGCGCCAGCAGCCCTGGATCGACAGGTAGTGGCTACACCTTC
CDR3 protein: CASSPGSTGSGYTF
J gene: TRBJ1-2
V gene: TRBV5-1
D gene: .
clone size: .

CDR3 DNA: TGTGCCAGCAGCTTAGTTCGCGGCCTCGGGGCCAATGAGCAGTTCTTC
CDR3 protein: CASSLVRGLGANEQFF
J gene: TRBJ2-1
V gene: TRBV7-8
D gene: .
clone size: .

CDR3 DNA: TGTGCCAGCCCCCCACTAGCGGGAGAATCCTACGAGCAGTACTTC
CDR3 protein: CASPPLAGESYEQYF
J gene: TRBJ2-7
V gene: TRBV25-1
D gene: TRBD2
clone size: few

CDR3 DNA: TGCAGTGCTTACGACAGTCTAGCCAAAAACATTCAGTACTTC
CDR3 protein: CSAYDSLAKNIQYF
J gene: TRBJ2-4
V gene: TRBV20-1
D gene: .
clone size: few

CDR3 DNA: TGTGCCAGCAGTTTAGAGTTCGGACTAGCGGGAGGGCTACTCAAAAACATTCAGTACTTC
CDR3 protein: CASSLEFGLAGGLLKNIQYF
J gene: TRBJ2-4
V gene: TRBV28
D gene: TRBD2
clone size: .

CDR3 DNA: TGTGCCATCAGTGAGTCGGGCGGCTCCTTCAATGAGCAGTTCTTC
CDR3 protein: CAISESGGSFNEQFF
J gene: TRBJ2-1
V gene: TRBV10-3
D gene: .
clone size: once

CDR3 DNA: TGTGCCAGCAGTTCCCAATACCGACTAGCGGAGCCTTATAAGTTCTTC
CDR3 protein: CASSSQYRLAEPYKFF
J gene: TRBJ2-1
V gene: TRBV6-5
D gene: TRBD2
clone size: few

CDR3 DNA: TGTGCCAGCAGTGGTGTCGCCTCGGTTGGGCCCCAGCATTTT
CDR3 protein: CASSGVASVGPQHF
J gene: TRBJ1-5
V gene: TRBV28
D gene: .
clone size: .

CDR3 DNA: TGTGCCAGCAGTTTAGGCGGTGGGTGGGTCCCTTACGAGCAGTACTTC
CDR3 protein: CASSLGGGWVPYEQYF
J gene: TRBJ2-7
V gene: TRBV28
D gene: .
clone size: few